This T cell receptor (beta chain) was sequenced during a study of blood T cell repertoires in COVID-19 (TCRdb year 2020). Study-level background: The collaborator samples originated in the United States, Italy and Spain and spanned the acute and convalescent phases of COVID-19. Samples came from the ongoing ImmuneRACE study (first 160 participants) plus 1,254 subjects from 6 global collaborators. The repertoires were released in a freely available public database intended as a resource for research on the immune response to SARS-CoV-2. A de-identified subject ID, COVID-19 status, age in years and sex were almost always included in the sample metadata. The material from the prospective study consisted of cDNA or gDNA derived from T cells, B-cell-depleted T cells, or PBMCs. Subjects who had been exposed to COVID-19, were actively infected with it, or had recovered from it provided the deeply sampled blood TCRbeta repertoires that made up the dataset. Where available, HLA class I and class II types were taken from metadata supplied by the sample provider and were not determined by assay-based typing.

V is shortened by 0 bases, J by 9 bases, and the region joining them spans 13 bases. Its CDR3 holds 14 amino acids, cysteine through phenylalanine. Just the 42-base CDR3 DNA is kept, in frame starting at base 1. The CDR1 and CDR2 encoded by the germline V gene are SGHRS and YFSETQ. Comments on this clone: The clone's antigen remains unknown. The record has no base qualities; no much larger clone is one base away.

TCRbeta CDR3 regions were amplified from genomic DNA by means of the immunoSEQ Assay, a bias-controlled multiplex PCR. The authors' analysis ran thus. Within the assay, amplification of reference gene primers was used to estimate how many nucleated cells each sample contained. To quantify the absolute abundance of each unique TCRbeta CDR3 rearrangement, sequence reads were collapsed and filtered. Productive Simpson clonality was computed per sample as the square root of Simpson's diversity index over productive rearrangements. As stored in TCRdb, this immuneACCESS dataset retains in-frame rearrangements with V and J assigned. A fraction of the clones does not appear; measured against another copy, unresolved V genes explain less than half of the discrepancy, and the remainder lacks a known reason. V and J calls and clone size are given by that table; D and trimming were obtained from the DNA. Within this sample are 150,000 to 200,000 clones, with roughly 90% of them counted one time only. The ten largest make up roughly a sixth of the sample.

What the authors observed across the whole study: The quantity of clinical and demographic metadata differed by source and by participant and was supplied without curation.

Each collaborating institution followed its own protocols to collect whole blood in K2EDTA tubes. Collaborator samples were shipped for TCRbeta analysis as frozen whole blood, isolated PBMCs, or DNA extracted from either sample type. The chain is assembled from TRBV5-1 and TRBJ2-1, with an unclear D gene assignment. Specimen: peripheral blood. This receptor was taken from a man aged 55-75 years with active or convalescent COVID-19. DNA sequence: TGCGCCAGCAGCTTGGCCCGTACCCTCGGTGAGCAGTTCTTC. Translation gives CASSLARTLGEQFF. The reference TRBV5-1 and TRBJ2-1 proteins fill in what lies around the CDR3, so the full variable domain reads KAGVTQTPRYLIKTRGQQVTLSCSPISGHRSVSWYQQTPGQGLQFLFEYFSETQRNKGNFPGRFSGRQFSNSRSEMNVSTLELGDSALYLCASSLARTLGEQFFGPGTRLTVL.